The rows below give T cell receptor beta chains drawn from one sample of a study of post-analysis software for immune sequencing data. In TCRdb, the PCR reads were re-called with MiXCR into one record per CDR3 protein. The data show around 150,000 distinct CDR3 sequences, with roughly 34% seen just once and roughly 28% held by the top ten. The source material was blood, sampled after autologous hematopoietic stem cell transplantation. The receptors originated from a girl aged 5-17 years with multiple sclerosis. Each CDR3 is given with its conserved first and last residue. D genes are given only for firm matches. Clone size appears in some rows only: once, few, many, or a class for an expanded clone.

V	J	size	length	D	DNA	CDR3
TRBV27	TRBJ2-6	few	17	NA	TGTGCCAGCAGTTTTCAAGGACAGACCTCTGGGGCCAACGTCCTGACTTTC	CASSFQGQTSGANVLTF
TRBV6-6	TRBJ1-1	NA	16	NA	TGTGCCAGCAGTTACTCGAGGGAGGGATCGAACACTGAAGCTTTCTTT	CASSYSREGSNTEAFF
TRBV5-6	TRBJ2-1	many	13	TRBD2	TGTGCCAGCATCCCGGGAGGGGGGAATGAGCAGTTCTTC	CASIPGGGNEQFF
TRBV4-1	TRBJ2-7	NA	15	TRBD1	TGCGCCAGCAGCCAAGGTCCAGGACAGGGGGTCGAGCAGTACTTC	CASSQGPGQGVEQYF
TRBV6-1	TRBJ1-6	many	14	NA	TGTGCCAGCAGTTTGAACTCGGGGGATTCACCCCTCCACTTT	CASSLNSGDSPLHF
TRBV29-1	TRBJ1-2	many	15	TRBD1	TGCAGCGTAGACCCGGGACAGGGCAACCCTTATGGCTACACCTTC	CSVDPGQGNPYGYTF
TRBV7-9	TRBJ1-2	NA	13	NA	TGTGCCAGCAGCTCACTGGGGGCGCGGGGCTACACCTTC	CASSSLGARGYTF
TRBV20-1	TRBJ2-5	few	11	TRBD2	TGCAGCCCTAGCGGCCAAGAGACCCAGTACTTC	CSPSGQETQYF
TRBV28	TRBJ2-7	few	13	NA	TGTGCCACCACCGAGAGGAGCTCCTACGAGCAGTACTTC	CATTERSSYEQYF
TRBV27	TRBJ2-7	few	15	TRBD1	TGTGCCAGCAGATCTATGGGGACAGGGGGCGGCGAGCAGTACTTC	CASRSMGTGGGEQYF
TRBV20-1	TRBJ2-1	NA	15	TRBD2	TGCAGTGCACCAACCAGACTAGCGGTATACAATGAGCAGTTCTTC	CSAPTRLAVYNEQFF
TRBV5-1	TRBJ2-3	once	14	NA	TGCGCCAGCAGCTTGAACCAGCGCACAGATACGCAGTATTTT	CASSLNQRTDTQYF
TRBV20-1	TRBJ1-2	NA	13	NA	TGCAGTGTTGCCTCCAGTACCTATTATGGCTACACCTTC	CSVASSTYYGYTF
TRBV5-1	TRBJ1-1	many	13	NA	TGCGCCAGCAGCTTGCTGGGGGGCACTGAAGCTTTCTTT	CASSLLGGTEAFF
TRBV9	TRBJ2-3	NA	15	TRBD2	TGTGCCAGCAGCGGGTTAGCGGGAGACACAGATACGCAGTATTTT	CASSGLAGDTDTQYF
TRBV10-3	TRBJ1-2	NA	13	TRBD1	TGTGCCATTGGGACAGGTAATCTGGATGGCTACACCTTC	CAIGTGNLDGYTF
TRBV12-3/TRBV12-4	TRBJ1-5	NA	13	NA	TGTGTCAGCAGCCCAGGATCGAATCAGCCCCAGCATTTT	CVSSPGSNQPQHF
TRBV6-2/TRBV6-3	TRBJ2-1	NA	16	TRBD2	TGTGCCAGCAGTCCCCAGGGGCGGGAGGGCCGATTCGAGCAGTTCTTC	CASSPQGREGRFEQFF
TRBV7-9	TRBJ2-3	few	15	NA	TGTGCCAGCAGCTTCCAAGGGGTTGGTGCAGATACGCAGTATTTT	CASSFQGVGADTQYF
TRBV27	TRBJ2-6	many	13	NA	TGTGCCAGCAGTTTGGGTGGGGCCAACGTCCTGACTTTC	CASSLGGANVLTF
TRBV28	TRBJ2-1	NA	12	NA	TGTGCCAGCAGGGCGACTAACGATGAGCAGTTCTTC	CASRATNDEQFF
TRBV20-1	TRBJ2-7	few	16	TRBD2	TGCAGTGCTAGAGATCGACTAGCGGGAGAGACGTACGAGCAGTACTTC	CSARDRLAGETYEQYF
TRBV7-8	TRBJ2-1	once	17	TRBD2	TGTGCCAGCAGCTTCCCCCGGGGCGGGAGGCTCTACAATGAGCAGTTCTTC	CASSFPRGGRLYNEQFF
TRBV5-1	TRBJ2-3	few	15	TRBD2	TGCGCCAGCAGCGTGACTAGCGGGACCACAGATACGCAGTATTTT	CASSVTSGTTDTQYF
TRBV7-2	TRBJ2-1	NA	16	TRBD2	TGTGCCAGCAGTCCTAGCGGGGGGTTCACCGGGAATGAGCAGTTCTTC	CASSPSGGFTGNEQFF
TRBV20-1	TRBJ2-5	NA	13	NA	TGCAGTGCTAGCCGTGGCCCGCAGGAGACCCAGTACTTC	CSASRGPQETQYF
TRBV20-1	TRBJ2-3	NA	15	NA	TGCAGTGCTACCCTCGGCACTAACTCCGAAGATACGCAGTATTTT	CSATLGTNSEDTQYF
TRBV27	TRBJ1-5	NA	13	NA	TGTGCCAGCAGTCTCCTAGGCAATCAGCCCCAGCATTTT	CASSLLGNQPQHF
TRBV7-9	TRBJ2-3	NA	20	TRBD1	TGTGCCAGCAGCGGACCGGGACAGGGGGCCCTCCAACTTAGCACAGATACGCAGTATTTT	CASSGPGQGALQLSTDTQYF
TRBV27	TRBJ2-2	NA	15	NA	TGTGCCAGCAGTTTTCAATCAGGGCTCACCGGGGAGCTGTTTTTT	CASSFQSGLTGELFF
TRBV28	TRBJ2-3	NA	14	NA	TGTGCCAGCAGTTTTTCTAGGGCCACAGATACGCAGTATTTT	CASSFSRATDTQYF
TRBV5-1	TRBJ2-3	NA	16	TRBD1	TGCGCCAGCAGCTCGCAGGGACAGCCGCTCACAGATACGCAGTATTTT	CASSSQGQPLTDTQYF
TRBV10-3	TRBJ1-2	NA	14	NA	TGTGCCATCAGTGAGGGGTTTGGGAGTAATGGCTACACCTTC	CAISEGFGSNGYTF
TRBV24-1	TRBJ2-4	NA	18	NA	TGTGCCACCAGTGACTCAACTCCGCAGGGGAATGCCAAAAACATTCAGTACTTT	CATSDSTPQGNAKNIQYF
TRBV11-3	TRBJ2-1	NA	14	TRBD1	TGTGCCAGCAGCTCTGGACAGGTAAATGGTGAGCAGTTCTTC	CASSSGQVNGEQFF
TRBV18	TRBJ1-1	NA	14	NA	TGTGCCAGCTCACCCCGGGACGGATACACTGAAGCTTTCTTT	CASSPRDGYTEAFF
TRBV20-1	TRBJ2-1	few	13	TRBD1	TGCAGTGCACCCGGGACAGGGTACAATGAGCAGTTCTTC	CSAPGTGYNEQFF
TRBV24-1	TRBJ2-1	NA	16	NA	TGTGCCACCTCGGGGGCAAGGCAGGGCTACTCCAATGAGCAGTTCTTC	CATSGARQGYSNEQFF
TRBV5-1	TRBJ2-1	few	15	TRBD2	TGCGCCAGCAGCCTGACTAGCGGGAGTTCCCATGAGCAGTTCTTC	CASSLTSGSSHEQFF
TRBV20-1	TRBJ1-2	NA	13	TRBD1	TGCAGTGCTAAATGGACAGGGAGTATGGGCTACACCTTC	CSAKWTGSMGYTF
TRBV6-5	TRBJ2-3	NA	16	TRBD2	TGTGCCAGCAGTAACATACTAGCGGGACCCACAGATACGCGGTATTTT	CASSNILAGPTDTRYF
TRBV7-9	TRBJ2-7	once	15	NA	TGTGCCAGCAGCTTAGAGGGGTGGGGACCTTACGAGCAGTACTTC	CASSLEGWGPYEQYF
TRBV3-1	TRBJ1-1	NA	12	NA	TGTGCCAGCAGCCAACCTCAGGGTTCGGCTTTCTTT	CASSQPQGSAFF
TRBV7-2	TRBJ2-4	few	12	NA	TGTGCCAGCAGCACCGGCTCCGGGCCCCAGTACTTC	CASSTGSGPQYF
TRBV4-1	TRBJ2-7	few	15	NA	TGCGCCAGCAGCCAAGATTGGAACAGCCCCTACGAGCAGTACTTC	CASSQDWNSPYEQYF
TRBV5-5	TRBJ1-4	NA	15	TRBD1	TGTGCCAGCAGCCCTAGGGGGCACAGTAATGAAAAACTGTTTTTT	CASSPRGHSNEKLFF
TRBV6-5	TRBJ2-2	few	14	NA	TGTGCCAGCAGTTACTGGGCGAGCACCGGGGAGCTGTTTTTT	CASSYWASTGELFF